This entry features one T cell receptor beta chain sequence. Produced via immunoSEQ multiplex PCR; TCRdb's table is partial and in-frame only. Among under 95,000 clones listed, 70% to 80% were seen once. The data belong to a study of blood T cell repertoires in COVID-19. Trimming removed 3 bases from V and 0 bases from J, with 8 bases in between. Germline V lookup: CDR1 SNHLY, CDR2 FYNNEI. The CDR3 runs 14 residues. The origin of this receptor is a man aged 45-60 years with active or convalescent COVID-19. The sample taken for sequencing was peripheral blood. The chain links TRBV2 to TRBJ1-1; D might be TRBD1 (6 bases). CDR3 protein: CASSDRTVNTEAFF. The CDR3, as DNA: TGTGCCAGCAGTGATAGGACAGTGAACACTGAAGCTTTCTTT.